Shown below are 16 T cell receptor beta chains from a single sample sequenced in a study of shared clonotypes between healthy human individuals. Some clones are missing from TCRdb's copy, which holds only in-frame ones; the method was immunoSEQ multiplex PCR. This sample yields about 2.4 million clones, of which under 95% are seen a single time; approximately 0.37% belongs to the top ten. Sequenced input: naive CD4+ T cells from PBMCs. Stated subset: CD45RA+ positively selected. The receptor set was obtained from a man between 18 and 29 years old in good health. Some clones in this sample may be carry-over from other donors' samples.

The chain couples TRBV10-3 to TRBJ2-3, with D perhaps matching TRBD1 (6 bases). Germline values: CDR1 ENHRY, CDR2 SYGVKD. This CDR3 comprises 16 residues. Between the trimmed V and J ends, which lost 10 bases and 0 bases, there was a span of 20 bases. The CDR3: CASNGGGTPSTDTQYF. CDR3 nucleotide sequence: TGTGCCAGCAATGGGGGCGGAACTCCTAGCACAGATACGCAGTATTTT.

V is TRBV4-2 and J is TRBJ2-1; 16 bases map to TRBD2. Trimming removed 3 bases from V and 5 bases from J; junction bases left unmatched: 4. The CDR3 sequence is 17 residues long. The germline CDR1 and CDR2 sequences are LGHNA and YNFKEQ. The CDR3 DNA reads as TGTGCCAGCAGCCAGGGACTAGCGGGAGGGTTAGACAATGAGCAGTTCTTC. It encodes CASSQGLAGGLDNEQFF.

This clone was seen just once. This sequence joins TRBV25-1 and TRBJ2-2; D is ambiguous. CDR1 MGHDK and CDR2 SYGVNS come from the germline V gene. V dropped 0 bases and J dropped 0 bases, with 8 bases sitting between them. The CDR3 loop spans 16 amino acids. In DNA, the CDR3 is TGTGCCAGCAGTGAATATAGGAGTCCGAACACCGGGGAGCTGTTTTTT. It codes for CASSEYRSPNTGELFF.

V gene TRBV4-3 combines with J gene TRBJ2-7; 8 bases line up with TRBD1. Losses at the gene ends were 1 base for V and 3 bases for J; bases not matched to a gene: 5. This CDR3 has 15 amino acids. Germline V gene lookup returns CDR1 LGHNA and CDR2 YSLEER. The CDR3 reads CASSQAPGQDYEQYF. CDR3 nucleotides: TGCGCCAGCAGCCAAGCACCGGGACAGGACTACGAGCAGTACTTC.

Here the CDR3 reads CASSAPGTILPEQYF. The CDR3, as DNA: TGTGCCAGCAGCGCCCCCGGGACTATTCTCCCCGAGCAGTACTTC. The chain is built from TRBV11-1 and TRBJ2-7; 7 bases match TRBD2. The CDR3 runs to 15 residues. With V trimmed by 5 bases and J by 6 bases, 13 bases remained unmatched. Per germline, CDR1 SGHAT and CDR2 FQDESV (reference sequence). The full variable domain, its missing parts supplied by reference TRBV11-1 and TRBJ2-7, is EAEVAQSPRYKITEKSQAVAFWCDPISGHATLYWYRQILGQGPELLVQFQDESVVDDSQLPKDRFSAERLKGVDSTLKIQPAELGDSAMYLCASSAPGTILPEQYFGPGTRLTVT.

This clone was found once. The chain joins TRBV5-1 to TRBJ1-3; 7 bases match TRBD1. The germline V gene encodes CDR1 SGHRS and CDR2 YFSETQ. V was clipped by 4 bases and J by 0 bases; unmatched bases: 4. This CDR3 contains 15 residues. The DNA for the CDR3 is TGCGCCAGCAGCGTCGACAGGGCCTCTGGAAACACCATATATTTT. It codes for CASSVDRASGNTIYF.

In its sample, this clone was seen once. The chain uses TRBV5-4 and TRBJ2-3; 8 bases line up with TRBD2. The V gene end was trimmed by 1 base and the J gene end by 7 bases; junction bases not matched to a gene: 2. Germline V gene sequence: CDR1 SGHNT, CDR2 YYREEE (reference sequence). This CDR3 spans 13 amino acids. The CDR3 nucleotides are TGTGCCAGCAGCTTGCGGGAGGGCAATACGCAGTATTTT. As protein: CASSLREGNTQYF.

This clone was seen only a few times. V and J are TRBV10-3 and TRBJ1-5, with 11 bases aligning to TRBD1. The ends lost 10 bases at V and 6 bases at J; junction bases unmatched: 14. Germline values: CDR1 ENHRY, CDR2 SYGVKD. The CDR3 is made up of 16 amino acids. The CDR3 nucleotides are TGTGCCAGCGACGGTGGGACAGGGGGTTTGGGTCAGCCCCAGCATTTT. Translating gives CASDGGTGGLGQPQHF.

The chain couples TRBV5-1 to TRBJ1-1, with D perhaps matching TRBD1 (5 bases). Germline V lookup: CDR1 SGHRS, CDR2 YFSETQ. Trimming took off 7 bases at V and 1 base at J, with 14 bases between the two ends. The CDR3 runs to 14 residues. DNA of the CDR3: TGCGCCAGCGGGGCAGGTCCCCCGAACACTGAAGCTTTCTTT. Translation: CASGAGPPNTEAFF.

This chain joins TRBV27 and TRBJ2-3; 8 bases map to TRBD2. The germline V gene encodes CDR1 MNHEY and CDR2 SMNVEV (reference sequence). This CDR3 comprises 13 residues. Trimming cost V 10 bases and J 6 bases; bases outside gene matches: 9. In nucleotides, the CDR3 is TGTGCCACCAACGGAGCGGGAGTGGATACGCAGTATTTT. This translates into CATNGAGVDTQYF.

The CDR3 spells CARAEEGYETQYF. CDR3 in DNA: TGTGCCCGGGCTGAGGAGGGGTACGAGACCCAGTACTTC. This sequence joins TRBV30 and TRBJ2-5; possibly TRBD2 for D (6 bases). Germline CDR1 is GTSNPN and CDR2 is SVGIG (reference sequence). This CDR3 is built from 13 residues. Trimming removed 8 bases from V and 5 bases from J, with 18 bases in between.

The DNA for the CDR3 is TGTGCCACCAGCAGCCGAGCGGGAGGGCAAGTTCTTTACAATGAGCAGTTCTTC. Translation: CATSSRAGGQVLYNEQFF. The chain links TRBV15 to TRBJ2-1, with TRBD2 identical over 10 bases. CDR1 is LNHNV and CDR2 is YYDKDF in the germline V gene (reference sequence). The V and J ends lost 3 bases and 4 bases, in that order; junction bases with no gene match: 12. CDR3 length: 18 amino acids.

This chain links TRBV5-4 with TRBJ1-2, with D tentatively TRBD1 (5 bases). This CDR3 has 15 amino acids. Germline assignment: CDR1 SGHNT and CDR2 YYREEE (reference sequence). Between the trimmed V and J ends, which lost 0 bases and 4 bases, there was a span of 13 bases. CDR3: CASSLVAGSGYGYTF. The DNA for the CDR3 is TGTGCCAGCAGCTTGGTTGCAGGGTCGGGCTATGGCTACACCTTC. The complete variable domain, with remaining parts taken from reference TRBV5-4 and TRBJ1-2, reads ETGVTQSPTHLIKTRGQQVTLRCSSQSGHNTVSWYQQALGQGPQFIFQYYREEENGRGNFPPRFSGLQFPNYSSELNVNALELDDSALYLCASSLVAGSGYGYTFGSGTRLTVV.

V is TRBV6-1 and J is TRBJ2-7, with 9 nucleotides matching TRBD2. V was pared by 7 bases and J by 7 bases, with 11 bases of the junction left unmatched. CDR3 length equals 14 residues. Looked up from germline, CDR1 is MNHNS and CDR2 is SASEGT. The CDR3 region has the DNA TGTGCCAGCATCGAAGCGGGGGGCTACGTTGAGCAGTACTTC. It specifies CASIEAGGYVEQYF.

The rearrangement uses TRBV18 and TRBJ1-1; the D is unclear. CDR3 length: 16 amino acids. Germline values: CDR1 KGHSH, CDR2 LQKENI. The ends were cut back, 5 bases at V and 0 bases at J, with 16 bases in the middle. The CDR3 DNA is TGTGCCAGCTCATCGAACAAGAAGACCATGAACACTGAAGCTTTCTTT. This translates into CASSSNKKTMNTEAFF.

The chain is built from TRBV6-1 and TRBJ1-4; D ambiguous. The CDR3 extends over 15 amino acids. From germline, CDR1 is MNHNS and CDR2 SASEGT. V lost 10 bases to trimming and J lost 0 bases, with 15 bases between them. The CDR3 bases are TGTGCCACAACGGTGCGGGCCTCAACTAATGAAAAACTGTTTTTT. This gives the protein CATTVRASTNEKLFF.